This T cell receptor (beta chain) was recovered during a study of CXCR3-negative and CXCR3-positive naive CD8 T cells. Notes on the study in general: Memory cells showed distinct TRBV-TRBJ patterns, while the two naive subsets matched. Relative to memory CD8+ cells, whose diversity was much lower, both naive subsets had comparably high diversity. Naive cells positive for CXCR3 carried more hydrophobic TRB CDR3s than CXCR3-negative ones.

Each TRB cDNA library was prepared by 5' RACE (with UMI labels). TCRdb reprocessed the 5' RACE reads and stores each CDR3 protein as one record, lacking DNA. Recorded for this sample: 6,500 to 7,000 distinct CDR3 sequences. The germline gives CDR1 SEHNR, CDR2 FQNEAQ (reference sequence). CDR3 length equals 12 residues. This clonotype is classed as medium-sized (0.01 to 0.1%) by frequency. Its matching antigen is unknown. V and J are TRBV7-9 and TRBJ1-1. The sequenced sample consisted of naive CXCR3+ CD8+ T cells from blood. Indicated subset: CD45RO-CCR7+CD27+CD95- naive CD8+ T cells expressing CXCR3 (TNR3+). This clonotype originated in a human donor in good health. Some clones in this sample may be carry-over from other donors' samples. This CDR3 reads CASSSYTDEAFF. Full variable domain (rest looked up from reference TRBV7-9 and TRBJ1-1): DTGVSQNPRHKITKRGQNVTFRCDPISEHNRLYWYRQTLGQGPEFLTYFQNEAQLEKSRLLSDRFSAERPKGSFSTLEIQRTEQGDSAMYLCASSSYTDEAFFGQGTRLTVV.